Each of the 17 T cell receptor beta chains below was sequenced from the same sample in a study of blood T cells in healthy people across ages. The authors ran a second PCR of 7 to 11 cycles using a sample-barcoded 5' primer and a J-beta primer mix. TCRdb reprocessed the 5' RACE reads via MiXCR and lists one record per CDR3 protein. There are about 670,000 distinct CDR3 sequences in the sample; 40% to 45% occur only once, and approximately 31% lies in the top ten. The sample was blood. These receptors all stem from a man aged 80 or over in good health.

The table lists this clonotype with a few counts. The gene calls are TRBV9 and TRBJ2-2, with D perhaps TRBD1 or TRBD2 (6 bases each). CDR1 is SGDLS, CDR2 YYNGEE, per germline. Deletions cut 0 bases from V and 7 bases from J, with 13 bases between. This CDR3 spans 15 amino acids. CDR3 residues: CASSVVGAGSGELFF. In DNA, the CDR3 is TGTGCCAGCAGCGTAGTGGGGGCCGGGAGCGGGGAGCTGTTTTTT.

CDR3 DNA sequence: TGTGCCAGCAGTAGGGCGGGTCAGCCCCAGCATTTT. Its translation is CASSRAGQPQHF. The V call is TRBV25-1, the J call TRBJ1-5, with D hard to call. Looked up from germline, CDR1 is MGHDK and CDR2 is SYGVNS. The CDR3 totals 12 residues. Trimming shortened V by 5 bases and J by 6 bases, and 8 bases separated the two germline ends.

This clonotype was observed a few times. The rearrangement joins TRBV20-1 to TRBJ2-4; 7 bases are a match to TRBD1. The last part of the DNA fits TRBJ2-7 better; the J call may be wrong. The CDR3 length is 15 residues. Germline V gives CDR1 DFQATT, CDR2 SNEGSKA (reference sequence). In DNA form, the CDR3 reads TGCAGTGCTAGACCCCCGGGGCAGGGGGTCGACGAGCAGTACTTC. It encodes CSARPPGQGVDEQYF.

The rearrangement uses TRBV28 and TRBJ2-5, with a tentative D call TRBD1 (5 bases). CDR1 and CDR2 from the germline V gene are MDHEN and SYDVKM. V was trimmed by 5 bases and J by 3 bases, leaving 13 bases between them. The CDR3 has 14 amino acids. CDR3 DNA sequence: TGTGCCAGCAGTACGACAGTCACAAAAGAGACCCAGTACTTC. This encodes CASSTTVTKETQYF.

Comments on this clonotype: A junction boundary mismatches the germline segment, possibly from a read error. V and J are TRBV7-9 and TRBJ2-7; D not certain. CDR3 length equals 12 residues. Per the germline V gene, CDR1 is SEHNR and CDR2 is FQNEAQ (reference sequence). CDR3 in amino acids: CSSSLPGYEQYF. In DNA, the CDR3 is TGTTCCAGCAGCTTACCAGGTTACGAGCAGTACTTC.

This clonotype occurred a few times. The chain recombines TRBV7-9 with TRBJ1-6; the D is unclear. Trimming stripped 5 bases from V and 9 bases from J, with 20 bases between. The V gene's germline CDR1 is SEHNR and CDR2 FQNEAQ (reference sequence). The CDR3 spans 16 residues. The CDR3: CASSPPRGRAGSPLHF. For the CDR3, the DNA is TGTGCCAGCAGCCCCCCGAGAGGGCGGGCCGGTTCACCCCTCCACTTT.

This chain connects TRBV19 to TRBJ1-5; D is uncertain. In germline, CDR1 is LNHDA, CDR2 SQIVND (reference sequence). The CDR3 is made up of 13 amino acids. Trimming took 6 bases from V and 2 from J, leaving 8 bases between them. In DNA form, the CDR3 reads TGTGCCAGTAGCTACCAGGGCAATCAGCCCCAGCATTTT. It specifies CASSYQGNQPQHF.

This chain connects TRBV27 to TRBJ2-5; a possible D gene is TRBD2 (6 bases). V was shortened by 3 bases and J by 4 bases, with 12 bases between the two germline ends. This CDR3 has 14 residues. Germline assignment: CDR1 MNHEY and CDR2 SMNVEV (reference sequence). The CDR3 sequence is CASSFGGRLETQYF. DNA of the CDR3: TGTGCCAGCAGTTTTGGGGGGAGGCTAGAGACCCAGTACTTC.

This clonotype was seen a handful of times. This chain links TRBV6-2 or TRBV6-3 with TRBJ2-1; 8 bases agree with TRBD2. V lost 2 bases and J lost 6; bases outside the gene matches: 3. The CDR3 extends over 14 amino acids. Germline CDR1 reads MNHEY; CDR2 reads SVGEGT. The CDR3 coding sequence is TGTGCCAGCAGTTACGCCGGGACTAGCAATGAGCAGTTCTTC. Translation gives CASSYAGTSNEQFF.

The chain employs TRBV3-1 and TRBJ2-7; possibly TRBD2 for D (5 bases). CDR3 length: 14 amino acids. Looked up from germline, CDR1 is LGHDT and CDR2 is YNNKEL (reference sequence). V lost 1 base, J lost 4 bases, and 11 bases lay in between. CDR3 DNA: TGTGCCAGCAGCCAAGGTTCTAGCAGATACGAGCAGTACTTC. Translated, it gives CASSQGSSRYEQYF.

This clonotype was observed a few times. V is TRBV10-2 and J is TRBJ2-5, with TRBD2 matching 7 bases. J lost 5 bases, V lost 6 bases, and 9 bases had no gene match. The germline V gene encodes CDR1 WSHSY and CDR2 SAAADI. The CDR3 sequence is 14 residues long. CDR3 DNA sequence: TGCGCCAGCAGGGAAGGACTAGTCGGGGAGACCCAGTACTTC. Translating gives CASREGLVGETQYF.

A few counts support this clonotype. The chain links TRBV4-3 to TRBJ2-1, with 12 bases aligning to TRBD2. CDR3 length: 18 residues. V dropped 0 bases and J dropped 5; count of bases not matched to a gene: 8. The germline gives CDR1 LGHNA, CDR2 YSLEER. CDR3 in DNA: TGCGCCAGCAGCCAAGACCCCTCTAGCGGGAGGGTCCACAATGAGCAGTTCTTC. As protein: CASSQDPSSGRVHNEQFF.

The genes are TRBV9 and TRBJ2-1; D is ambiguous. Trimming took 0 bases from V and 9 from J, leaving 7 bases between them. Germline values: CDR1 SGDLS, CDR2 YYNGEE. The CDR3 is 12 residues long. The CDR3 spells CASSVGLTEQFF. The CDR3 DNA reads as TGTGCCAGCAGCGTAGGACTCACTGAGCAGTTCTTC.

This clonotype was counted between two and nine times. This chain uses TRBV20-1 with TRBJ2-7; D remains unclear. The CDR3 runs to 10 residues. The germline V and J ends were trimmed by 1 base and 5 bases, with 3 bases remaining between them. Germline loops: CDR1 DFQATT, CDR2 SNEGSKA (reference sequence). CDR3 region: CSARGDEQYF. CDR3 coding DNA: TGCAGTGCTAGAGGAGACGAGCAGTACTTC.

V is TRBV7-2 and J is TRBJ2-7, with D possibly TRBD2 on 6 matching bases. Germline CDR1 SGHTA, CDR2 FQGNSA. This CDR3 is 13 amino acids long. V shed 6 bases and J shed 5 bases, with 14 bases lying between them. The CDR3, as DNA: TGTGCCAGCAGTCCGCGTAGGAGGGACGAGCAGTACTTC. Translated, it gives CASSPRRRDEQYF.

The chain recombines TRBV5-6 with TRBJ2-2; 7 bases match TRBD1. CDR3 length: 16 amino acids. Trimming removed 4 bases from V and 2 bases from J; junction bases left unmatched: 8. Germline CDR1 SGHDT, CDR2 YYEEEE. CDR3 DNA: TGTGCCAGCAGCCTTCGGGCAGGGGGAAACACCGGGGAGCTGTTTTTT. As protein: CASSLRAGGNTGELFF.

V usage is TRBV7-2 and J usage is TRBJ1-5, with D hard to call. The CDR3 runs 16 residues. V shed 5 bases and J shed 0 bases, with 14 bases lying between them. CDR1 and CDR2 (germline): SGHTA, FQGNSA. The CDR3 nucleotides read TGTGCCAGCAGCCTCTGGGCCGGTGATAGCAATCAGCCCCAGCATTTT. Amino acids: CASSLWAGDSNQPQHF.